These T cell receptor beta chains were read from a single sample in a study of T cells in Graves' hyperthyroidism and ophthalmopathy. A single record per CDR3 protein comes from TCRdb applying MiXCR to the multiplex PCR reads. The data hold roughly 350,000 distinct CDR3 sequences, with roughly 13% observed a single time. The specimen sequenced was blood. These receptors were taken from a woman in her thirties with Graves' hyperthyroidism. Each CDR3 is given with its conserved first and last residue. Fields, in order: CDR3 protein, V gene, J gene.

cdr3_aa: CASSLSGSRTDTQYF
v_call: TRBV7-2
j_call: TRBJ2-3

cdr3_aa: CASSRGSANTGELFF
v_call: TRBV4-2
j_call: TRBJ2-2

cdr3_aa: CASGPGNYGYTF
v_call: TRBV28
j_call: TRBJ1-2

cdr3_aa: CASSIASEGISEAFF
v_call: TRBV19
j_call: TRBJ1-1

cdr3_aa: CASSYSAVSGNTIYF
v_call: TRBV7-2
j_call: TRBJ1-3

cdr3_aa: CASSESGRDTGELFF
v_call: TRBV25-1
j_call: TRBJ2-2

cdr3_aa: CASTQFPGREAKNIQYF
v_call: TRBV28
j_call: TRBJ2-4

cdr3_aa: CASSPRIEQYF
v_call: TRBV12-3/TRBV12-4
j_call: TRBJ2-7

cdr3_aa: CASSIDGGGWQPQHF
v_call: TRBV19
j_call: TRBJ1-5

cdr3_aa: CASSFPTQGSYEQYF
v_call: TRBV28
j_call: TRBJ2-7

cdr3_aa: CATSTETTGELFF
v_call: TRBV15
j_call: TRBJ2-2

cdr3_aa: CASSHGQGNQPQHF
v_call: TRBV27
j_call: TRBJ1-5

cdr3_aa: CASSQGWSAYNEQFF
v_call: TRBV14
j_call: TRBJ2-1

cdr3_aa: CASSLLRVLNTGELFF
v_call: TRBV19
j_call: TRBJ2-2

cdr3_aa: CASKESTGGRSETQYF
v_call: TRBV6-2/TRBV6-3
j_call: TRBJ2-5

cdr3_aa: CATSDLSSGEGHGTDTQYF
v_call: TRBV24-1
j_call: TRBJ2-3

cdr3_aa: CASSLTGRGDEQYF
v_call: TRBV6-1
j_call: TRBJ2-7

cdr3_aa: CASGAGVQNEQFF
v_call: TRBV11-3
j_call: TRBJ2-1

cdr3_aa: CASSYSTVNEQFF
v_call: TRBV6-8
j_call: TRBJ2-1

cdr3_aa: CASSASSGLQETQYF
v_call: TRBV9
j_call: TRBJ2-5

cdr3_aa: CASSQRAGRADTQYF
v_call: TRBV14
j_call: TRBJ2-3

cdr3_aa: CASSEFVQPQHF
v_call: TRBV2
j_call: TRBJ1-5

cdr3_aa: CSVNPRPVETQYF
v_call: TRBV29-1
j_call: TRBJ2-5

cdr3_aa: CASSLTGDNSPLHF
v_call: TRBV7-9
j_call: TRBJ1-6

cdr3_aa: CASSLSREGYEQYF
v_call: TRBV28
j_call: TRBJ2-7

cdr3_aa: CASSPIINQPQHF
v_call: TRBV19
j_call: TRBJ1-5

cdr3_aa: CASSATGGPRDEQFF
v_call: TRBV7-8
j_call: TRBJ2-1

cdr3_aa: CSASTGRGRETQYF
v_call: TRBV20-1
j_call: TRBJ2-5

cdr3_aa: CASSVHRRRPSTDTQYF
v_call: TRBV9
j_call: TRBJ2-3

cdr3_aa: CSAVEGFGTSGRGGQFF
v_call: TRBV20-1
j_call: TRBJ2-1

cdr3_aa: CASNTANTGELFF
v_call: TRBV2
j_call: TRBJ2-2

cdr3_aa: CASRLQGDRGYTF
v_call: TRBV28
j_call: TRBJ1-2

cdr3_aa: CASSEPGSTQYF
v_call: TRBV3-1
j_call: TRBJ2-5

cdr3_aa: CSVEISRGNEQFF
v_call: TRBV29-1
j_call: TRBJ2-1

cdr3_aa: CASSLSVGLSYEQYF
v_call: TRBV28
j_call: TRBJ2-7

cdr3_aa: CAWSAGRNEASF
v_call: TRBV30
j_call: TRBJ1-1

cdr3_aa: CASSLTGQGAVEQYF
v_call: TRBV28
j_call: TRBJ2-7

cdr3_aa: CASSSPSGRGYF
v_call: TRBV2
j_call: TRBJ2-5

cdr3_aa: CASSEVDGELFF
v_call: TRBV6-1
j_call: TRBJ2-2

cdr3_aa: CASSYSYGEIGYTF
v_call: TRBV6-5
j_call: TRBJ1-2

cdr3_aa: CASSPEWVGDQPQHF
v_call: TRBV18
j_call: TRBJ1-5